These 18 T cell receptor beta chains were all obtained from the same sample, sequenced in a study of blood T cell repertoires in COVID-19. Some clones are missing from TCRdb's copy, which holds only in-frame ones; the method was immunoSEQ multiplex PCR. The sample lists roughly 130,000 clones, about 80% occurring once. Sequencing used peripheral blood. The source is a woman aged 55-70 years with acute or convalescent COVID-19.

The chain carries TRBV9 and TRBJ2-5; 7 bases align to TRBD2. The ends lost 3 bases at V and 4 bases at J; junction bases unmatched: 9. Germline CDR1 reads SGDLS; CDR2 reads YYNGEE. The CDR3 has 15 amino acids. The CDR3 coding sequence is TGTGCCAGCAGCGCCACTAGCGCAGGGTCAGAGACCCAGTACTTC. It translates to CASSATSAGSETQYF.

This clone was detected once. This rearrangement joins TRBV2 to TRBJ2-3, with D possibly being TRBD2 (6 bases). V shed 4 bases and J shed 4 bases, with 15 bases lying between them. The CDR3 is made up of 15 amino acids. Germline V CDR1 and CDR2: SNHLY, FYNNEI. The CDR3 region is CASSVLGTLSDTQYF. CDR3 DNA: TGTGCCAGCAGTGTACTTGGGACTCTATCAGATACGCAGTATTTT.

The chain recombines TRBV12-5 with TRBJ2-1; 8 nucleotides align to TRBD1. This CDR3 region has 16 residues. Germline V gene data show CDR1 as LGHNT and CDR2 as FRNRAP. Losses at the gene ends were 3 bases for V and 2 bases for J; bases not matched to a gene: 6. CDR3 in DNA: TGTGCTAGTGGTTTCGACGGACAGGGTCCCTACAATGAGCAGTTCTTC. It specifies CASGFDGQGPYNEQFF. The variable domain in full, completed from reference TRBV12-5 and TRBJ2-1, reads DARVTQTPRHKVTEMGQEVTMRCQPILGHNTVFWYRQTMMQGLELLAYFRNRAPLDDSGMPKDRFSAEMPDATLATLKIQPSEPRDSAVYFCASGFDGQGPYNEQFFGPGTRLTVL.

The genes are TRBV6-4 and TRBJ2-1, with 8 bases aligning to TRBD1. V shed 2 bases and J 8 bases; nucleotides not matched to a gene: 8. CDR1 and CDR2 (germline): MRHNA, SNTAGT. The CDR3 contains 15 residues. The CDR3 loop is CASSDVGTGRHEQFF. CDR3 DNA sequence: TGTGCCAGCAGTGACGTCGGGACAGGCAGGCATGAGCAGTTCTTC.

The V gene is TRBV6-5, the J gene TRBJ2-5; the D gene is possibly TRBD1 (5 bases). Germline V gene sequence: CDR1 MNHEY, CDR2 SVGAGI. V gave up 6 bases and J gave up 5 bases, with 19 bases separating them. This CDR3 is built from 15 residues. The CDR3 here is CASRPTLTVAETQYF. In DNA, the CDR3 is TGTGCCAGCAGGCCTACCCTGACAGTGGCCGAGACCCAGTACTTC.

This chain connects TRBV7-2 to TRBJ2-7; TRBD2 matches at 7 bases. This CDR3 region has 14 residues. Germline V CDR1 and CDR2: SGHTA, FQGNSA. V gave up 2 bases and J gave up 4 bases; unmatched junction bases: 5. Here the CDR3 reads CASSLTGGGYEQYF. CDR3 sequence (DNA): TGTGCCAGCAGCTTAACGGGCGGGGGATACGAGCAGTACTTC.

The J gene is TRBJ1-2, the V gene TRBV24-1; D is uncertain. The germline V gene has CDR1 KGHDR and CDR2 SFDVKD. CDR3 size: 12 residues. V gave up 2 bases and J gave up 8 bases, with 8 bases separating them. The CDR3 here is CATSDSAGGYTF. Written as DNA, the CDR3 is TGTGCCACCAGTGATTCAGCAGGCGGCTACACCTTC.

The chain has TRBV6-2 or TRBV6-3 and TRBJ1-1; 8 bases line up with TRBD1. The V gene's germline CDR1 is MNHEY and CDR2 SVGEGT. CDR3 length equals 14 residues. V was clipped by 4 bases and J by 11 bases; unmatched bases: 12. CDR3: CASSWERTGNKAFF. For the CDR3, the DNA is TGTGCCAGCAGTTGGGAAAGGACAGGGAACAAGGCTTTCTTT.

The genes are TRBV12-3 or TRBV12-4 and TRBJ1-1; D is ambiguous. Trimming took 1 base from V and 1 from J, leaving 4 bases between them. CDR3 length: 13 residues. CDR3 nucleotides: TGTGCCAGCAGTTTAGAGCGGAACACTGAAGCTTTCTTT. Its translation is CASSLERNTEAFF.

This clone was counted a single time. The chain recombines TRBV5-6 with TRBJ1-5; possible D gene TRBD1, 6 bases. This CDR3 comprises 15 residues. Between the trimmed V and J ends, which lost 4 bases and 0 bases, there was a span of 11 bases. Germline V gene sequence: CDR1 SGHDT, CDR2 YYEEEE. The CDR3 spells CASSLGAGSNQPQHF. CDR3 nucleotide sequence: TGTGCCAGCAGCCTGGGGGCGGGTAGCAATCAGCCCCAGCATTTT.

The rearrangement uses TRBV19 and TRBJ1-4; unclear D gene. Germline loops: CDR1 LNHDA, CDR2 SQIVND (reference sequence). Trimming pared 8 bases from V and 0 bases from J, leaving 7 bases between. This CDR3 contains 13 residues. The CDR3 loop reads CASHGTTNEKLFF. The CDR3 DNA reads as TGTGCCAGTCACGGTACAACTAATGAAAAACTGTTTTTT.

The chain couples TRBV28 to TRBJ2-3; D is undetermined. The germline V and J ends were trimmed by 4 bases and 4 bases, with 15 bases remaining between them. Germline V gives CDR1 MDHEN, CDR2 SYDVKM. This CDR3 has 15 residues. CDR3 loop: CASSSPGHGPDTQYF. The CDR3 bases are TGTGCCAGCAGTTCCCCAGGTCACGGTCCAGATACGCAGTATTTT.

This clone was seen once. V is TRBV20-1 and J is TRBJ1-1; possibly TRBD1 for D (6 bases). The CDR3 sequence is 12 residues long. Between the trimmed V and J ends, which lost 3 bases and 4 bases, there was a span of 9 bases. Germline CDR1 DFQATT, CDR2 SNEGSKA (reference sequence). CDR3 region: CSASWGLTEAFF. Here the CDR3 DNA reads TGCAGTGCTAGTTGGGGGCTCACTGAAGCTTTCTTT.

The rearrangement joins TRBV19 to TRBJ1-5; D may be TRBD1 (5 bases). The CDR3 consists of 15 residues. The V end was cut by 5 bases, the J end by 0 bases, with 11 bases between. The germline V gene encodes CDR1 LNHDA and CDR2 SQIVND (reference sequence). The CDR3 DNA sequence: TGTGCCAGTAGTGAGACAGCTTATAGCAATCAGCCCCAGCATTTT. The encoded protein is CASSETAYSNQPQHF.

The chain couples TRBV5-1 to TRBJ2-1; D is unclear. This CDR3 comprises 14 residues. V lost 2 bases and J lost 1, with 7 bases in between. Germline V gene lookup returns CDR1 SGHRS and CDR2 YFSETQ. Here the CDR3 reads CASSFQDSYNEQFF. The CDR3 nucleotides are TGCGCCAGCAGCTTTCAGGATTCCTACAATGAGCAGTTCTTC.

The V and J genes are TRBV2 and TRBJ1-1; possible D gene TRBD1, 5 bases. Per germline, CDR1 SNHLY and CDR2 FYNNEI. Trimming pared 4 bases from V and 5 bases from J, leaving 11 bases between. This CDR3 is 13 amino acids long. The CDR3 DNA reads TGTGCCAGCAGTGCGGGGGAGGTGACTGAAGCTTTCTTT. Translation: CASSAGEVTEAFF.

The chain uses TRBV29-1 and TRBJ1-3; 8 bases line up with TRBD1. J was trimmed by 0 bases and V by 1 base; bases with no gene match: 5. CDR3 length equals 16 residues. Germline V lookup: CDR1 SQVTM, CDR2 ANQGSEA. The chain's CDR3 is CSVEGTGRDSGNTIYF. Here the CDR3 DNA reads TGCAGCGTTGAAGGGACAGGGAGGGACTCTGGAAACACCATATATTTT. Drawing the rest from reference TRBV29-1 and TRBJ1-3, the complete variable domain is SAVISQKPSRDICQRGTSLTIQCQVDSQVTMMFWYRQQPGQSLTLIATANQGSEATYESGFVIDKFPISRPNLTFSTLTVSNMSPEDSSIYLCSVEGTGRDSGNTIYFGEGSWLTVV.

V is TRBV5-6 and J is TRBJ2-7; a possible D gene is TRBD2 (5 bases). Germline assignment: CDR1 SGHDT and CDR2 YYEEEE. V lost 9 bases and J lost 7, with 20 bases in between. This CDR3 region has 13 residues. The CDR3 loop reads CATPRERQQEQYF. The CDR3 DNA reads TGTGCCACCCCCCGCGAGCGGCAGCAGGAGCAGTACTTC.